Sequencing of this T cell receptor (beta chain) was carried out in a study of blood T cells in healthy people across ages. This clonotype was detected only a few times. A second about 6 to 12 cycle PCR used barcoded and J-beta primers. TCRdb passed the 5' RACE reads through MiXCR, listing each CDR3 protein once. There are fewer than 2,000,000 distinct CDR3 sequences in the sample; approximately 40% occur only once, and 23% lies in the top ten. V was clipped by 5 bases and J by 5 bases, with 15 bases between them. The CDR3 covers 14 residues. This chain links TRBV12-3 or TRBV12-4 with TRBJ2-5; weak D call: TRBD1 (5 bases). The sequence was collected from a human donor in good health. The material sequenced was blood. CDR3: CASSQGDFGETQYF. Written as DNA, the CDR3 is TGTGCCAGCAGTCAAGGGGATTTCGGGGAGACCCAGTACTTC.